Included here is one T cell receptor beta chain sequence, with context. Antigen: not known. CDR3 length: 14 amino acids. The V and J ends lost 7 bases and 6 bases, in that order; junction bases with no gene match: 7. This sample was taken from a study of cytomegalovirus exposure and HLA in healthy donors. Looking at the study overall: Earlier sequencing of 150 million to 200 million T cells yielded 95 million to 120 million unique TCR beta sequences. Regarding the study as a whole: Links to common viral pathogens appeared, in a later analysis, for several of the most significant clusters. What TCR beta sequences reportedly achieved was accurate prediction of HLA-A and HLA-B alleles in most subjects.

The PCR was carried out with 60 Vbeta primers and 13 Jbeta primers. TCRdb's table, derived via immunoSEQ multiplex PCR, lists solely in-frame clones and lacks some. The sample records about 130,000 clones, more than 60% being singletons. The J gene is TRBJ2-1, the V gene TRBV5-3; 10 bases are a match to TRBD2. TRBV5-3 is marked as an open reading frame, function uncertain. The source material was PBMCs. The sequence derives from a middle-aged woman in good health and CMV-seronegative. This chain's CDR3 is CAREPSGSFNEQFF. DNA of the CDR3: TGTGCCAGAGAACCTAGCGGGAGTTTCAATGAGCAGTTCTTC.